The clone carrying this T cell receptor (beta chain) has a handful of counts. Its antigen is undetermined. TCRdb redid the calling of the reads with MiXCR, one entry per CDR3 protein. This sample yields some 940,000 distinct CDR3 sequences, of which roughly 30% are seen a single time; over 12% belongs to the top ten. This record belongs to a study of T cell repertoires in cytomegalovirus infection. Study summary: Recently identified HLA-C-restricted and well-studied HLA-B-restricted CMV epitopes were used.

Germline V gene sequence: CDR1 MNHEY, CDR2 SVGAGI. The CDR3 is 13 amino acids. Deletions cut 0 bases from V and 8 bases from J, with 10 bases between. The material was cultured CD8+ T cells from PBMCs, obtained from culture after CMV antigen stimulation. The sequence was collected from a human donor in good health (CMV status not recorded). Some clones in this sample may be carry-over from other donors' samples. V and J are TRBV6-5 and TRBJ1-1, with D perhaps matching TRBD1 (5 bases). CDR3: CASSYSGGVEAFF. The CDR3, as DNA: TGTGCCAGCAGTTACTCGGGGGGGGTAGAAGCTTTCTTT.